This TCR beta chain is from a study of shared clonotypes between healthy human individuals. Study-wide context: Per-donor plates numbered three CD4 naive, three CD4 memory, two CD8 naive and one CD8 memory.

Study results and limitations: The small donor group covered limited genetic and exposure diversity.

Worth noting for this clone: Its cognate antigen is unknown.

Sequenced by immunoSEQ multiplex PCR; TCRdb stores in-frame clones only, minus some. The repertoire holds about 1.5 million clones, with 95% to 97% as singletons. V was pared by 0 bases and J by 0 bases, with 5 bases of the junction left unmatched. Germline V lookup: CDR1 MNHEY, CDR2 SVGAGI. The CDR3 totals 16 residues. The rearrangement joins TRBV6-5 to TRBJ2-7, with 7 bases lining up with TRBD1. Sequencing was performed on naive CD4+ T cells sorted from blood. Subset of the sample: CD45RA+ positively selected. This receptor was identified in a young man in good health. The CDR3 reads CASSYSTGQTSYEQYF. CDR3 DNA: TGTGCCAGCAGTTACTCGACGGGACAGACCTCCTACGAGCAGTACTTC.